The present T cell receptor beta chain was sequenced within a study of Graves' ophthalmopathy and Graves' hyperthyroidism. Study findings and constraints: For separating ophthalmopathy from stable hyperthyroidism, a 13-signature model gave less than 90% sensitivity and around 76% specificity. In predicting ophthalmopathy progression, the model reached roughly 71% sensitivity and around 72% specificity.

There are 14 residues in the CDR3. V was pared by 2 bases and J by 8 bases, with 16 bases between. Germline V gene lookup returns CDR1 SGHRS and CDR2 YFSETQ. Exclusion criteria comprised other autoimmune diseases, uncontrolled infections, pregnancy or lactation in patients. Amplification of TCR beta CDR3 regions used RNA transcripts. HTBI-primed first-round RT-PCR preceded second-round multiplex PCR. TCRdb re-called the multiplex PCR reads through MiXCR, storing one row per CDR3 protein. The table lists about 700,000 distinct CDR3 sequences, just over 40% of them singletons. In this sample, this clonotype turned up many times. Its antigen is currently unknown.

This chain links TRBV5-1 with TRBJ1-2; tentative D call: TRBD1 (5 bases). The TCR sequence derives from an adult man with Graves' ophthalmopathy. Sequencing input: peripheral blood. The CDR3 DNA reads as TGCGCCAGCAGCTTCGAAGGTACAGGCCTCGGCTACACCTTC. Residues: CASSFEGTGLGYTF.